One and the same sample provided the 10 T cell receptor beta chains below, sequenced in a study of T cells after yellow fever vaccination. From the 5' RACE reads, TCRdb called clonotypes with MiXCR, one entry per CDR3 protein. The sample yields 620,000 or so distinct CDR3 sequences, roughly 12% seen once. Sequenced material: PBMCs, taken on the day of the yellow fever booster vaccination. The receptors derive from a man between 25 and 39 years old who received the YFV17D yellow fever vaccine.

This rearrangement joins TRBV29-1 to TRBJ2-4, with D perhaps TRBD1 or TRBD2 (5 bases each). V lost 7 bases to trimming and J lost 0 bases, with 10 bases between them. Germline V gene data show CDR1 as SQVTM and CDR2 as ANQGSEA. This CDR3 is 13 amino acids long. The CDR3 region has the DNA TGCAGCGGCCAAGGGACAGCCAAAAACATTCAGTACTTC. It specifies CSGQGTAKNIQYF.

This sequence joins TRBV19 and TRBJ1-1; D is possibly TRBD1 (5 bases). Germline V gives CDR1 LNHDA, CDR2 SQIVND (reference sequence). This CDR3 is built from 13 residues. The V gene lost 3 bases and the J gene lost 4 bases, with 9 bases spanning the gap. This CDR3 is CASSIGGGTEAFF. CDR3 sequence (DNA): TGTGCCAGTAGTATCGGGGGTGGCACTGAAGCTTTCTTT.

V and J are TRBV19 and TRBJ2-5; no clear D. The CDR3 runs 14 residues. The germline CDR1 and CDR2 sequences are LNHDA and SQIVND (reference sequence). Trimming left V 6 bases short and J 2 bases short, with 13 bases between. Here the CDR3 reads CASRERGFQETQYF. The CDR3 coding sequence is TGTGCCAGTAGGGAGAGAGGTTTTCAAGAGACCCAGTACTTC.

The V call is TRBV10-3, the J call TRBJ2-2; the match to TRBD2 covers 9 bases. V shed 8 bases, J shed 3 bases, and the junction held 7 bases outside the gene matches. The CDR3 is made up of 15 amino acids. Germline CDR1 reads ENHRY; CDR2 reads SYGVKD. The CDR3 reads CAIPRLADHTGELFF. CDR3 nucleotides: TGTGCCATCCCCCGACTAGCGGACCACACCGGGGAGCTGTTTTTT.

The rearrangement joins TRBV7-9 to TRBJ2-5; the D gene could be TRBD1 or TRBD2 (6 bases each). The germline gives CDR1 SEHNR, CDR2 FQNEAQ (reference sequence). CDR3 length: 16 amino acids. With 4 bases removed from V and 4 bases from J, the gap between germline ends came to 19 bases. CDR3 protein: CASSSSPGRGGETQYF. In DNA, the CDR3 is TGTGCCAGCAGCTCTTCCCCTGGCAGGGGAGGAGAGACCCAGTACTTC.

CDR3 sequence: CASSLQGSRPQHF. The DNA of the CDR3 is TGTGCCAGCAGCTTACAGGGTTCACGGCCCCAGCATTTT. The chain joins TRBV7-2 to TRBJ1-5; tentative D call: TRBD1 (5 bases). The CDR3 runs to 13 residues. Germline CDR1 SGHTA, CDR2 FQGNSA. Between the trimmed V and J ends, which lost 2 bases and 9 bases, there was a span of 11 bases.

This clonotype was observed at least ten times. The V call is TRBV7-2, the J call TRBJ2-7; D unresolved. Between the trimmed V and J ends, which lost 5 bases and 7 bases, there was a span of 21 bases. The germline V gene encodes CDR1 SGHTA and CDR2 FQGNSA. This CDR3 region has 15 residues. CDR3 nucleotide sequence: TGTGCCAGCAGCGCCCAAGTGGGCCACGGGCTGGAGCAGTACTTC. Its translation: CASSAQVGHGLEQYF.

This clonotype was seen a handful of times. The V call is TRBV20-1, the J call TRBJ1-4; a possible D gene is TRBD1 (6 bases). The CDR3 extends over 15 amino acids. With 0 bases removed from V and 5 bases from J, the gap between germline ends came to 13 bases. CDR1 is DFQATT and CDR2 is SNEGSKA in the germline V gene (reference sequence). CDR3 loop: CSAREWGGPNEKLFF. As DNA, the CDR3 is TGCAGTGCTAGAGAGTGGGGGGGGCCGAATGAAAAACTGTTTTTT.

This clonotype was observed a handful of times. The rearrangement links TRBV28 to TRBJ2-7; TRBD1 matches 10 bases. V was clipped by 5 bases and J by 1 base; unmatched bases: 5. CDR1 and CDR2 (germline): MDHEN, SYDVKM. This CDR3 has 15 residues. CDR3 in DNA: TGTGCCAGCAGTACTGACAGGGGGCTGTCCTACGAGCAGTACTTC. Encoded protein: CASSTDRGLSYEQYF.

The rearrangement links TRBV7-9 to TRBJ2-7; weak D call: TRBD1 (6 bases). Looked up from germline, CDR1 is SEHNR and CDR2 is FQNEAQ (reference sequence). V lost 4 bases and J 5 bases, leaving 18 bases between the germline ends. This CDR3 has 15 residues. This chain's CDR3 is CASSSSAGRGNEQYF. The DNA for the CDR3 is TGTGCCAGCAGCTCCTCGGCGGGCAGGGGAAACGAGCAGTACTTC.